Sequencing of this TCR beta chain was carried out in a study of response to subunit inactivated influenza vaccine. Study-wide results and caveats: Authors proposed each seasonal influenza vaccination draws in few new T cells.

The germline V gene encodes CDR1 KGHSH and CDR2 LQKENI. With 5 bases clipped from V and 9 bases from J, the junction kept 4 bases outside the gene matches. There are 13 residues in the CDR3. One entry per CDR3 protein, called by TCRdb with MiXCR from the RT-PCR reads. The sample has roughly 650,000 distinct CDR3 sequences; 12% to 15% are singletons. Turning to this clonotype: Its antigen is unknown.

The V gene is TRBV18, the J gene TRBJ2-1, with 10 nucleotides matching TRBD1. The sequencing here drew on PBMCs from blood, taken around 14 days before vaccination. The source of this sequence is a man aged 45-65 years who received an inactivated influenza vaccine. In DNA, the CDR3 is TGTGCCAGCTCATCCGACAGGGGGCGTGAGCAGTTCTTC. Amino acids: CASSSDRGREQFF.